This paragraph reports one T cell receptor (beta chain). At the DNA level, this CDR3 is encoded by other sequences in the same sample as well. The data are from a study of T cell responses to AZD1222 COVID-19 vaccine. V lost 5 bases, J lost 3 bases, and 5 bases stayed unmatched. The germline V gene encodes CDR1 LNHDA and CDR2 SQIVND (reference sequence). The CDR3 has 14 residues. Repertoires were generated with immunoSEQ multiplex PCR, while TCRdb's copy carries only in-frame clones and drops some. This sample has 100,000 to 150,000 clones; 88% occur once, and the top ten carry 3.5%. The source was peripheral blood, collected 28 days after the second AZD1222 dose. V gene TRBV19 combines with J gene TRBJ2-7; 9 nucleotides agree with TRBD1. This receptor was identified in an adult who received the AZD1222 COVID-19 vaccine. The CDR3 DNA is TGTGCCAGTAGTTCCGGACAGGGGTACTACGAGCAGTACTTC. Protein sequence: CASSSGQGYYEQYF.